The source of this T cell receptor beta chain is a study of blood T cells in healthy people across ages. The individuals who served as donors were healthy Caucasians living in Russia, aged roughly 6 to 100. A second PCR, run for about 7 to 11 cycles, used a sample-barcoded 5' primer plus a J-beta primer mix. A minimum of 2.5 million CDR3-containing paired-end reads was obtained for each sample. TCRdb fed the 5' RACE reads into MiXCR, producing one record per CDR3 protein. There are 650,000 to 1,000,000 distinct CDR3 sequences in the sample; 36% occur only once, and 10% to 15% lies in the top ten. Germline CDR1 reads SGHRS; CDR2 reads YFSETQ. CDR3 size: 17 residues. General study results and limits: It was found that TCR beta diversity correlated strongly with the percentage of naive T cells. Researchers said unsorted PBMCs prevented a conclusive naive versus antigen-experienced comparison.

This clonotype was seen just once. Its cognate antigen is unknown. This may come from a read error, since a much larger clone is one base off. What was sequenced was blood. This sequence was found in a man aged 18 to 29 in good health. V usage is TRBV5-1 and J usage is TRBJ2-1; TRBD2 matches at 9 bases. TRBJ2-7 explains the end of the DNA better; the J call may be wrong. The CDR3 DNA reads TGCGCCAGCAGCTTGGTTCGCGGCGGGGGGGCCTACAATGAGCAGTACTTC. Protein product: CASSLVRGGGAYNEQYF.